Listed below are T cell receptor beta chains from one sample, sequenced in a study of blood T cells in healthy people across ages. TCRdb recomputed calls from the 5' RACE reads with MiXCR, one row per CDR3 protein. Of approximately 900,000 distinct CDR3 sequences in the sample, about 27% are singletons; the top ten hold roughly 10%. The data also belong to a second study, concerning T cells of mothers and their children.

Sequences were obtained from blood. The receptor set was obtained from a woman aged 40-49 years in good health. Each CDR3 is given with its conserved first and last residue. D genes are given only for firm matches. The size entry is marked missing in some rows and otherwise reads once, few, many or a size class.

.,.,TRBV20-1,TRBJ1-2,TGCGGTGCTAGAGATCGGAGGGGGGCCTCTAACTATGGCTACACCTTC,CGARDRRGASNYGYTF
.,TRBD2,TRBV7-9,TRBJ2-3,TGTGCCAGCAGCTCCTCAGAGGCGGGGGGGCCAACAGATACGCAGTATTTT,CASSSSEAGGPTDTQYF
.,TRBD1,TRBV7-2,TRBJ2-4,TGTGCCAGCAGTCGGGACAGCCCGGAGCAGTACTTC,CASSRDSPEQYF
.,TRBD1,TRBV7-9,TRBJ1-5,TGTGCCAGCAGCGTACAGGGGGCCGACAATCAGCCCCAGCATTTT,CASSVQGADNQPQHF
few,.,TRBV4-3,TRBJ1-6,TGCGCCAGCAGCCATAGCAAGGGTCTCCACTATAATTCACCCCTCCACTTT,CASSHSKGLHYNSPLHF
.,TRBD1,TRBV5-1,TRBJ1-1,TGCGCCAGCGGGGGGGGACAGTCGAACACTGAAGCTTTCTTT,CASGGGQSNTEAFF
.,.,TRBV5-1,TRBJ1-4,TGCGCCAGCTCAAACCTGGGGGCAACTAATGAAAAACTGTTTTTT,CASSNLGATNEKLFF
few,.,TRBV7-3,TRBJ2-5,TGTGCCAGCAGCTTAACTAGGCACGCGCAGACCCAGTACTTC,CASSLTRHAQTQYF
once,.,TRBV12-3/TRBV12-4,TRBJ1-5,TGTGCCACCTCTACCGGCGCGGACAAGCAGCCCCAGCATTTT,CATSTGADKQPQHF
many,.,TRBV5-1,TRBJ2-7,TGCGCCAGCAGACCAGGGTGGGGGTACGAGCAGTACTTC,CASRPGWGYEQYF
once,.,TRBV28,TRBJ2-7,TGTGCCAGCAGTTTATTCCGTCCGGACCCGCGGGACGAGCAGTACTTC,CASSLFRPDPRDEQYF
many,.,TRBV30,TRBJ2-1,TGTGCCTGGAACTCGGCAAACTTACTGTACAATGAGCAGTTCTTC,CAWNSANLLYNEQFF
once,TRBD1,TRBV9,TRBJ2-3,TGTGCCAGCAGCGAACGGGACAGGGGCTCAGATACGCAGTATTTT,CASSERDRGSDTQYF
.,TRBD2,TRBV9,TRBJ2-3,TGTGCCAGCAGCGTAGAGGCGGGGGGGCCGGGTACGCAGTATTTT,CASSVEAGGPGTQYF
few,TRBD1,TRBV7-2,TRBJ2-6,TGTGCCAGCAGCTTAGCGAGGGGGACAGGGAAATACTCTGGGGCCAACGTCCTGACTTTC,CASSLARGTGKYSGANVLTF
many,TRBD2,TRBV12-3/TRBV12-4,TRBJ2-5,TGTGCCAGCAGTTTGCAGCGGGGGGTGAGAGAGACCCAGTACTTC,CASSLQRGVRETQYF
.,.,TRBV15,TRBJ1-5,TGTGCCAGCAGCCGGCGGGGGGCCGCGCAGCCCCAGCATTTT,CASSRRGAAQPQHF
.,.,TRBV7-9,TRBJ2-7,TGTGCCAGCAGCCTAGGTCGTCCGGGACAAAGGGAGACCTACGAGCAGTACTTC,CASSLGRPGQRETYEQYF
.,.,TRBV5-1,TRBJ2-5,TGCGCCAGCAGCTTGGAAATTGGCGTTGAGACCCAGTACTTC,CASSLEIGVETQYF
.,.,TRBV7-9,TRBJ1-1,TGTGCCAGCAGATCGGACATGAACACTGAAGCTTTCTTT,CASRSDMNTEAFF
.,.,TRBV2,TRBJ2-2,TGTGCCAGCAGCAGGCTCCCGGGGGCCGGGGAGCTGTTTTTT,CASSRLPGAGELFF
.,.,TRBV5-1,TRBJ2-5,TGCGCCAGCAGCTCGGGGAGTACAGAGACCCAGTACTTC,CASSSGSTETQYF
.,.,TRBV15,TRBJ2-7,TGTGCCACCAGCAGAGTTGGGGGGGCAGGCCACGAGCAGTACTTC,CATSRVGGAGHEQYF
many,TRBD2,TRBV10-3,TRBJ2-1,TGTGCCATCAGTGATGAAGAGTTAAGACTAGCGGGGGACCGTTACAATGAGCAGTTCTTC,CAISDEELRLAGDRYNEQFF
many,TRBD1,TRBV20-1,TRBJ2-1,TGCAGTGCTAGCCGACAGGGGGCTTTGAATGAGCAGTTCTTC,CSASRQGALNEQFF
.,TRBD1,TRBV29-1,TRBJ2-3,TGCAGCGTTGGCCGGGACAGGGGGACAGATACGCGGTATTTT,CSVGRDRGTDTRYF
many,.,TRBV4-3,TRBJ1-6,TGCGCCAGCAGCCAAGATACTGGCTCCTATAATTCACCCCTCCACTTT,CASSQDTGSYNSPLHF
.,.,TRBV6-6,TRBJ1-5,TGTGCCAGCAACAGTGTGCAGGAAATTAGCAATCAGCCCCAGCATTTT,CASNSVQEISNQPQHF
.,TRBD1,TRBV20-1,TRBJ1-1,TGCAGTGCTAGAAGTCGACAGGGAGGCACTGAAGCTTTCTTT,CSARSRQGGTEAFF
few,.,TRBV2,TRBJ2-7,TGTGCCAGCAGTGTACAGAACCTTAACGAGCAGTACTTC,CASSVQNLNEQYF
.,.,TRBV27,TRBJ1-2,TGTGCCAGCAGTTCGGGGATCAGCTATGGCTACACCTTC,CASSSGISYGYTF
few,.,TRBV6-5,TRBJ1-1,TGTGCCAGCATGCGCGCAGATATGAACACTGAAGCTTTCTTT,CASMRADMNTEAFF
.,TRBD1,TRBV28,TRBJ1-2,TGTGCCAGCATCATGACAGGGGAAGGCTACACCTTC,CASIMTGEGYTF
.,.,TRBV5-1,TRBJ2-7,TGCGCCAGCAGCTTACGGGGGCGGCACGAGCAGTACTTC,CASSLRGRHEQYF
few,.,TRBV7-8,TRBJ2-5,TGTGCCAGCAGCTTAGGGGCACTCACACTCCAAGAGACCCAGTACTTC,CASSLGALTLQETQYF
many,.,TRBV10-3,TRBJ1-2,TGTGCCATCAGTGACCCCAGATACTATGGCTACACCTTC,CAISDPRYYGYTF
many,.,TRBV7-9,TRBJ1-2,TGTGCCAGCAGCTTAAGTCAAACGGGGGGACCCTATGGCTACACCTTC,CASSLSQTGGPYGYTF